The 3 T cell receptor beta chains below come from one sample, sequenced in a study of blood T cells in healthy people across ages (dated by TCRdb to about 2015). The method was 5' RACE. The reads were generated on an Illumina HiSeq 2500. A second roughly 6 to 11 cycle PCR used a sample-barcoded 5' primer and a J-beta primer mix. TCRdb reprocessed the public reads (quality trimming at Q25 with fastp, clone calling with MiXCR) and kept in-frame beta chains. Rows with a matching CDR3 protein are joined into one entry that keeps the most common DNA and genes. Within this sample are 600,000 or so distinct CDR3 sequences, with approximately 21% of them counted one time only. The top ten clones comprise roughly 3.4% of the sample. The sample comprised blood. Receptors originate from a man aged 70 or older in good health.

The V call is TRBV7-8, the J call TRBJ1-1; tentative D call: TRBD1 (5 bases). V was cut by 5 bases and J by 3 bases, with 13 bases left in between. The CDR3 consists of 14 residues. Germline V CDR1 and CDR2: SGHVS, FQNEAQ. In nucleotides, the CDR3 is TGTGCCAGCAGCCCCGGATTAGGGGACACTGAAGCTTTCTTT. This gives the protein CASSPGLGDTEAFF.

V is TRBV4-1 and J is TRBJ2-4, with D hard to call. CDR3 size: 17 residues. V lost 4 bases and J 0 bases, leaving 16 bases between the germline ends. The germline gives CDR1 MGHRA, CDR2 YSYEKL. CDR3: CASSPPNGSRAKNIQYF. The CDR3 DNA sequence: TGCGCCAGCAGCCCCCCGAACGGTAGCCGAGCCAAAAACATTCAGTACTTC.

This chain connects TRBV29-1 to TRBJ2-3; the D is unclear. From germline, CDR1 is SQVTM and CDR2 ANQGSEA. The CDR3 totals 14 residues. The V gene lost 0 bases and the J gene lost 4 bases, with 11 bases spanning the gap. Here the CDR3 reads CSVEEGTGSDTQYF. The DNA of the CDR3 is TGCAGCGTTGAAGAGGGCACCGGATCAGATACGCAGTATTTT.